Each of the 5 T cell receptor beta chains below was sequenced from the same sample in a study of T cells in Graves' hyperthyroidism and ophthalmopathy (dated by TCRdb to 2018 to 2020). The method was multiplex PCR. Instrument on record: Illumina HiSeq 2000. TCR beta CDR3 regions were amplified from RNA transcripts. For the first round of RT-PCR on the TCR CDR3, the HTBI primer set was used together with the Qiagen OneStep RT-PCR kit. TCRdb trimmed the raw reads at Q25, called clones with MiXCR and kept productive beta chains. Entries are consolidated by CDR3 protein sequence, retaining the most common genes and DNA. The sample data list some 250,000 distinct CDR3 sequences, and more than 14% of these were observed just once. Of the sample, more than 10% is held by the ten largest clones. Sequenced: blood. All receptors come from a woman between 40 and 55 years old with Graves' hyperthyroidism that later progressed to Graves' ophthalmopathy.

This clonotype was seen repeatedly, ten times or more. The germline gene is not matched at one end of the junction; a read error may be the cause. The chain employs TRBV12-3 or TRBV12-4 and TRBJ1-4, with D possibly matching TRBD1 (6 bases). The CDR3 spans 16 residues. This CDR3 is CTSSHRGGQTAEKLFF. In nucleotides, the CDR3 is TGTACCAGCAGCCATAGAGGGGGGCAGACGGCGGAAAAACTGTTTTTT.

At least ten counts were recorded for this clonotype. The chain joins TRBV28 to TRBJ2-7; D gene uncertain. The V end lost 5 bases, the J end lost 2 bases, and 10 bases lay between the germline ends. There are 13 residues in the CDR3. Germline CDR1 reads MDHEN; CDR2 reads SYDVKM. The CDR3 sequence: CASSLPPTYEQYF. The CDR3 bases are TGTGCCAGCAGTCTCCCCCCAACCTACGAGCAGTACTTC. The variable domain in full, completed from reference TRBV28 and TRBJ2-7, reads DVKVTQSSRYLVKRTGEKVFLECVQDMDHENMFWYRQDPGLGLRLIYFSYDVKMKEKGDIPEGYSVSREKKERFSLILESASTNQTSMYLCASSLPPTYEQYFGPGTRLTVT.

The V call is TRBV20-1, the J call TRBJ1-1; 7 bases are shared with TRBD1. Germline lookup yields CDR1 DFQATT and CDR2 SNEGSKA (reference sequence). CDR3 length: 11 residues. V lost 6 bases, J lost 5 bases, and 3 bases stayed unmatched. The chain's CDR3 is CSARQGTEAFF. The CDR3 DNA is TGCAGTGCCCGACAGGGAACTGAAGCTTTCTTT.

The chain links TRBV10-3 to TRBJ2-1, with D perhaps being TRBD1 or TRBD2 (5 bases each). The CDR3 has 15 amino acids. V lost 2 bases and J lost 6, with 14 bases in between. Germline V gene lookup returns CDR1 ENHRY and CDR2 SYGVKD. CDR3 region: CAISETNIGTNEQFF. The CDR3 nucleotides are TGTGCCATCAGTGAGACAAACATCGGGACCAATGAGCAGTTCTTC.

This clonotype was seen ten or more times. The chain couples TRBV20-1 to TRBJ2-1; 14 bases align to TRBD2. V was pared by 4 bases and J by 0 bases, with 8 bases of the junction left unmatched. The CDR3 covers 18 residues. Germline values: CDR1 DFQATT, CDR2 SNEGSKA (reference sequence). CDR3 in amino acids: CSAMGLAGVASSYNEQFF. The CDR3 bases are TGCAGTGCTATGGGACTAGCGGGGGTTGCTAGCTCCTACAATGAGCAGTTCTTC.